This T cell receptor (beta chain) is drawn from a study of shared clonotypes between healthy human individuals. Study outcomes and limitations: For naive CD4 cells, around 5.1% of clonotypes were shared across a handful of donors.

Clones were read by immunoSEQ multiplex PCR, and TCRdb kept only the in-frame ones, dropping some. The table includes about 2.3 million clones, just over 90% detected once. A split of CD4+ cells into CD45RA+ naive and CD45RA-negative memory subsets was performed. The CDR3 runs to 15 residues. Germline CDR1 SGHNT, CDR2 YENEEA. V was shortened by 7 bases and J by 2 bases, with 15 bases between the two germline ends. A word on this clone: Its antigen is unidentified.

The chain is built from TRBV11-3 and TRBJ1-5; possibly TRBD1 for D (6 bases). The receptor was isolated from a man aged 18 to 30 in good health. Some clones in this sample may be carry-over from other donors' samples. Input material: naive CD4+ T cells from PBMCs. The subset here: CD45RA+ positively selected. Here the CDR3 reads CASTTGGGGNQPQHF. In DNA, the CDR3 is TGTGCCAGCACCACGGGGGGCGGGGGCAATCAGCCCCAGCATTTT.